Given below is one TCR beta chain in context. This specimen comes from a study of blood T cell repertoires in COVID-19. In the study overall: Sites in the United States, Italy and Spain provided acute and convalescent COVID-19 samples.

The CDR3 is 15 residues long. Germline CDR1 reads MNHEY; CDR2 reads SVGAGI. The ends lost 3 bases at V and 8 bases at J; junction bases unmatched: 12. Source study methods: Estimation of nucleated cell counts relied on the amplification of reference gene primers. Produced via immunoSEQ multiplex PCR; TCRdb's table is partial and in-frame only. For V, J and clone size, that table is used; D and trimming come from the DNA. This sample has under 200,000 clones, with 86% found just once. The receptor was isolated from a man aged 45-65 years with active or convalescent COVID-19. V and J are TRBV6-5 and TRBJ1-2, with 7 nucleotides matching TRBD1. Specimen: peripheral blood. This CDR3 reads CASSYQGRIGGGYTF. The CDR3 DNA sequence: TGTGCCAGCAGTTATCAAGGTCGGATAGGGGGCGGCTACACCTTC.